This is a list of T cell receptor beta chains from one sample in a study of a mutant IDH1 vaccine in newly diagnosed glioma. Assay used: immunoSEQ multiplex PCR; TCRdb lists only in-frame clones, some missing. The repertoire consists of about 32,000 clones, with 60% to 80% occurring once and the leading ten covering approximately 8.5%. No antigen is known for these receptors. The input for sequencing was PBMCs, taken from a glioma patient whose treatment included an IDH1 peptide vaccine. Receptor source: a woman in her 30s with glioma. Some clones in this sample may be carry-over from other donors' samples. Each CDR3 is given with its conserved first and last residue.

CDR3 protein: CASSLDPRGARYGYTF
J gene: TRBJ1-2
V gene: TRBV7-8

CDR3 protein: CASSSLAGVLHNEQFF
J gene: TRBJ2-1
V gene: TRBV27

CDR3 protein: CASSWGGPQHF
J gene: TRBJ1-5
V gene: TRBV5-8

CDR3 protein: CASSSGGASGIGEQFF
J gene: TRBJ2-1
V gene: TRBV7-9

CDR3 protein: CASSFHARISQGDEQYF
J gene: TRBJ2-7
V gene: TRBV7-9

CDR3 protein: CASGVGGWDGYTF
J gene: TRBJ1-2
V gene: TRBV7-9

CDR3 protein: CASSPPDHNYGYTF
J gene: TRBJ1-2
V gene: TRBV18

CDR3 protein: CASSGRTVNTEAFF
J gene: TRBJ1-1
V gene: TRBV6-1

CDR3 protein: CATLRVWRYEQYF
J gene: TRBJ2-7
V gene: TRBV13

CDR3 protein: CASSAPGENEKLFF
J gene: TRBJ1-4
V gene: TRBV9

CDR3 protein: CASSVGAGDYQPQHF
J gene: TRBJ1-5
V gene: TRBV9

CDR3 protein: CASRITSGPYNEQFF
J gene: TRBJ2-1
V gene: TRBV19

CDR3 protein: CASFGQETQYF
J gene: TRBJ2-5
V gene: TRBV6-1

CDR3 protein: CASISEMANEKLFF
J gene: TRBJ1-4
V gene: TRBV2

CDR3 protein: CASSPSVVGLGGYTF
J gene: TRBJ1-2
V gene: TRBV7-2

CDR3 protein: CASSDRDRGHQDRRAFF
J gene: TRBJ1-1
V gene: TRBV10-2

CDR3 protein: CASSPTGTPLNYGYTF
J gene: TRBJ1-2
V gene: TRBV19

CDR3 protein: CASRKASAYEQYF
J gene: TRBJ2-7
V gene: TRBV19

CDR3 protein: CASTLRSGRQPQHF
J gene: TRBJ1-5
V gene: TRBV6-5

CDR3 protein: CATLDMLRDEQYF
J gene: TRBJ2-7
V gene: TRBV10-2

CDR3 protein: CASTLGDYEQYF
J gene: TRBJ2-7
V gene: TRBV2

CDR3 protein: CASSQKAQNTEAFF
J gene: TRBJ1-1
V gene: TRBV6-5

CDR3 protein: CASSVGGVGYTF
J gene: TRBJ1-2
V gene: TRBV9

CDR3 protein: CAALWAGEGQDTQYF
J gene: TRBJ2-3
V gene: TRBV2

CDR3 protein: CSVEDNGPYEQYF
J gene: TRBJ2-7
V gene: TRBV29-1

CDR3 protein: CASSLQGVVYGYTF
J gene: TRBJ1-2
V gene: TRBV5-8

CDR3 protein: CASSIEGLAAPGHNEQFF
J gene: TRBJ2-1
V gene: TRBV19

CDR3 protein: CAWSSGALEETQYF
J gene: TRBJ2-5
V gene: TRBV30

CDR3 protein: CASRPDDRVIYF
J gene: TRBJ1-3
V gene: TRBV6-5

CDR3 protein: CSADRDNENIQYF
J gene: TRBJ2-4
V gene: TRBV29-1

CDR3 protein: CASSPPTQGYQETQYF
J gene: TRBJ2-5
V gene: TRBV18

CDR3 protein: CASSPTPGGYGYTF
J gene: TRBJ1-2
V gene: TRBV7-2

CDR3 protein: CASSPPNGGTDTQYF
J gene: TRBJ2-3
V gene: TRBV5-4

CDR3 protein: CASSPGTFRNTIYF
J gene: TRBJ1-3
V gene: TRBV5-5

CDR3 protein: CASSEAGGAQPQHF
J gene: TRBJ1-5
V gene: TRBV6-1

CDR3 protein: CASSEYQSGGGQYF
J gene: TRBJ2-7
V gene: TRBV25-1

CDR3 protein: CASSEGPLEKLFF
J gene: TRBJ1-4
V gene: TRBV2

CDR3 protein: CASSLATWAGRRNMNTEAFF
J gene: TRBJ1-1
V gene: TRBV5-4

CDR3 protein: CASRLQGRSSYEQYF
J gene: TRBJ2-7
V gene: TRBV11-2

CDR3 protein: CASSQDSGGPQETQYF
J gene: TRBJ2-5
V gene: TRBV4-1

CDR3 protein: CASSYSGNRLGAEAFF
J gene: TRBJ1-1
V gene: TRBV6-5

CDR3 protein: CASRLGLNTEAFF
J gene: TRBJ1-1
V gene: TRBV25-1

CDR3 protein: CAISESPVNTEAFF
J gene: TRBJ1-1
V gene: TRBV10-3

CDR3 protein: CASSLVNNEQFF
J gene: TRBJ2-1
V gene: TRBV7-3

CDR3 protein: CAITPGQGPYGYTF
J gene: TRBJ1-2
V gene: TRBV10-3

CDR3 protein: CAQRGQPQETQYF
J gene: TRBJ2-5
V gene: TRBV21-1

CDR3 protein: CASRGVGQKDGYTF
J gene: TRBJ1-2
V gene: TRBV6-1

CDR3 protein: CASSVDVDANTGELFF
J gene: TRBJ2-2
V gene: TRBV9

CDR3 protein: CASSSLAGGEQYF
J gene: TRBJ2-7
V gene: TRBV13

CDR3 protein: CAWRPVGGTTEAFF
J gene: TRBJ1-1
V gene: TRBV30

CDR3 protein: CSVLMNTEAFF
J gene: TRBJ1-1
V gene: TRBV29-1

CDR3 protein: CAWKSGTDYGYTF
J gene: TRBJ1-2
V gene: TRBV30

CDR3 protein: CASSQGGAGFGNEQFF
J gene: TRBJ2-1
V gene: TRBV4-1

CDR3 protein: CASSIVPGNEQFF
J gene: TRBJ2-1
V gene: TRBV19

CDR3 protein: CASWQGAGRTEAFF
J gene: TRBJ1-1
V gene: TRBV6-5

CDR3 protein: CASSPTGRIYGYTF
J gene: TRBJ1-2
V gene: TRBV13

CDR3 protein: CASSPPGRASGNTIYF
J gene: TRBJ1-3
V gene: TRBV19